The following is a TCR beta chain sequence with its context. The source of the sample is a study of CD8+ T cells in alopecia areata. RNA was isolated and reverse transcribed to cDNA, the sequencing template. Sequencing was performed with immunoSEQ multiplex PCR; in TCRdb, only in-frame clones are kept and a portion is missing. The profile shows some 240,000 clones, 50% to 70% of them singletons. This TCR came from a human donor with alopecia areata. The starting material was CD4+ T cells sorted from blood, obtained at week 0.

CDR3 loop: CASSLADSFNQPQHF. The CDR3 DNA is TGCGCCAGCAGCTTGGCTGACAGCTTCAATCAGCCCCAGCATTTT. The chain employs TRBV5-1 and TRBJ1-5; perhaps TRBD1 as D (5 bases). The CDR3 sequence is 15 residues long. Germline-derived CDR1 and CDR2 are SGHRS and YFSETQ. Trimming removed 0 bases at V and 3 bases at J, with 10 bases between.